The 13 T cell receptor beta chains presented below share a single source sample, sequenced in a study of cytomegalovirus exposure and HLA in healthy donors. Primers: 60 Vbeta forward and 13 Jbeta reverse. Here immunoSEQ multiplex PCR was the method, and the copy in TCRdb shows in-frame clones only, minus some. In the table there are 280,000 or so clones, 70% to 90% of which are singletons. Sequencing was performed on PBMCs. These receptors were obtained from a woman between 18 and 29 years old in good health and CMV-seronegative.

This chain uses TRBV5-6 with TRBJ2-4; D might be TRBD2 (5 bases). Per the germline V gene, CDR1 is SGHDT and CDR2 is YYEEEE. The CDR3 is 18 residues long. V shed 1 base and J shed 0 bases, with 17 bases lying between them. In nucleotides, the CDR3 is TGTGCCAGCAGCTTGATTTTAGGAGGCCCCGGAGCCAAAAACATTCAGTACTTC. This gives the protein CASSLILGGPGAKNIQYF.

V is TRBV29-1 and J is TRBJ2-5; D perhaps matches TRBD1 (5 bases). The ends were cut back, 3 bases at V and 5 bases at J, with 10 bases in the middle. This CDR3 comprises 12 residues. Germline V gene lookup returns CDR1 SQVTM and CDR2 ANQGSEA. The CDR3 protein is CSVEAGSETQYF. DNA of the CDR3: TGCAGCGTTGAGGCAGGGTCGGAGACCCAGTACTTC.

The rearrangement joins TRBV6-5 to TRBJ1-2; the D gene is possibly TRBD1 (5 bases). Germline loops: CDR1 MNHEY, CDR2 SVGAGI. The CDR3 sequence is 13 residues long. V was pared by 5 bases and J by 8 bases, with 15 bases between. This CDR3 reads CASSRQGFEGYTF. The CDR3 DNA follows: TGTGCCAGCAGTCGCCAGGGATTTGAAGGCTACACCTTC.

The chain combines TRBV15 with TRBJ2-7; D unresolved. The CDR3 covers 13 residues. Deletions cut 1 base from V and 3 bases from J, with 7 bases between. CDR1 and CDR2 (germline): LNHNV, YYDKDF (reference sequence). CDR3 nucleotide sequence: TGTGCCACCAGCAGAGTCGGTTTCTACGAGCAGTACTTC. It translates to CATSRVGFYEQYF.

The chain recombines TRBV11-2 with TRBJ2-1, with a weak D call TRBD2 (5 bases). The CDR3 totals 15 residues. The V gene lost 0 bases and the J gene lost 0 bases, with 6 bases spanning the gap. Germline V gene lookup returns CDR1 SGHAT and CDR2 FQNNGV. The CDR3 DNA is TGTGCCAGCAGCTTAGAGGGGAGCTCCTACAATGAGCAGTTCTTC. The encoded protein is CASSLEGSSYNEQFF.

This sequence joins TRBV27 and TRBJ2-1; D possibly corresponds to TRBD1 (5 bases). Germline V lookup: CDR1 MNHEY, CDR2 SMNVEV (reference sequence). The CDR3 length is 12 residues. V was clipped by 2 bases and J by 9 bases, with 8 bases between them. CDR3 amino acids: CASSLQGTEQFF. The CDR3 nucleotides read TGTGCCAGCAGTTTACAGGGTACTGAGCAGTTCTTC.

The chain uses TRBV18 and TRBJ2-1, with 13 nucleotides matching TRBD2. This CDR3 is 17 amino acids long. J gave up 0 bases and V 4 bases, and 3 bases lay outside the gene matches. Germline loops: CDR1 KGHSH, CDR2 LQKENI. Here the CDR3 reads CASSLTSGGISYNEQFF. CDR3 coding DNA: TGTGCCAGCTCACTGACTAGCGGGGGGATCTCCTACAATGAGCAGTTCTTC.

This chain joins TRBV15 and TRBJ2-7; a weak D match, TRBD1 (5 bases). Germline V gene lookup returns CDR1 LNHNV and CDR2 YYDKDF (reference sequence). Trimming stripped 4 bases from V and 3 bases from J, with 10 bases between. The CDR3 totals 13 residues. The CDR3 coding sequence is TGTGCCACCAGCAATGGTCAGGGCTACGAGCAGTACTTC. It yields the protein CATSNGQGYEQYF.

This clone has a single count. The V call is TRBV4-1, the J call TRBJ1-3; no clear D. The CDR3 has 14 residues. CDR1 MGHRA and CDR2 YSYEKL come from the germline V gene. With 0 bases removed from V and 4 bases from J, the gap between germline ends came to 7 bases. Here the CDR3 reads CASSQEASGNTIYF. The DNA of the CDR3 is TGCGCCAGCAGCCAAGAGGCTTCAGGAAACACCATATATTTT.

The rearrangement joins TRBV7-2 to TRBJ2-1; D may be TRBD1 (6 bases). Trimming stripped 5 bases from V and 0 bases from J, with 8 bases between. The CDR3 covers 14 residues. CDR1 and CDR2 (germline): SGHTA, FQGNSA. CDR3 in DNA: TGTGCCAGCAGCGAAGGGGGCTCCTACAATGAGCAGTTCTTC. It translates to CASSEGGSYNEQFF.

Regarding this clone: Additional DNA sequences in this sample encode the identical CDR3. Here the CDR3 reads CASSEGTGGTYEQYF. The CDR3 DNA is TGTGCCAGCAGTGAAGGTACAGGCGGTACCTACGAGCAGTACTTC. This chain uses TRBV2 with TRBJ2-7, with D perhaps matching TRBD1 (5 bases). The germline gives CDR1 SNHLY, CDR2 FYNNEI. CDR3 length equals 15 residues. Trimming removed 1 base from V and 2 bases from J, with 12 bases in between.

This clone was recorded once. This chain joins TRBV5-6 and TRBJ2-1; possibly TRBD2 for D (6 bases). The length of the CDR3 is 15 residues. CDR1 is SGHDT, CDR2 YYEEEE, per germline. Deletions cut 4 bases from V and 2 bases from J, with 13 bases between. The CDR3 reads CASSRTGGAYNEQFF. CDR3 bases: TGTGCCAGCAGCCGGACCGGGGGAGCCTACAATGAGCAGTTCTTC.

The J gene is TRBJ2-2, the V gene TRBV5-1; the match to TRBD1 covers 7 bases. Germline assignment: CDR1 SGHRS and CDR2 YFSETQ. The CDR3 totals 14 residues. V lost 4 bases and J lost 5; bases outside the gene matches: 5. The chain's CDR3 is CASSRQGDTGELFF. The CDR3 nucleotides read TGCGCCAGCAGCCGACAGGGAGATACCGGGGAGCTGTTTTTT.